The present entry profiles one TCR beta chain with its context. It has no known antigen specificity. No much larger clone is present one base from it, and per-base qualities are unavailable. Receptors were amplified or captured by the immunoSEQ multiplex PCR assay. In TCRdb, the immuneACCESS table is reduced to in-frame sequences with V and J assigned. These tables do not hold every clone; where another copy was compared, an unresolved V gene accounts for under half, and the others remain unexplained. For this sample there are approximately 35,000 clones; 91% appear just once. The top ten hold 2.8% of the sample. The CDR3 holds 16 amino acids from the cysteine to the phenylalanine. Only the CDR3 part of the read is kept: 48 bases, read in frame from the first base. Ends trimmed: V by 8 bases, J by 1 base; bases unmatched to a gene: 9. The germline V gene provides CDR1 SNHLY and CDR2 FYNNEI. This sample is drawn from a study of T cell changes during pregnancy in multiple sclerosis (dated by TCRdb to about 2019). As for the study more broadly: The study examined how the T cell repertoire changed over the course of pregnancy in women with multiple sclerosis.

This clonotype originated in a female donor in good health, enrolled as a control in a pregnancy study. This chain is built from TRBV2 and TRBJ1-5; 9 bases in the middle match TRBD1. Sequencing used CD4+ T cells from peripheral blood mononuclear cells, obtained in the third trimester of pregnancy. The DNA reads TGTGCCAGCGGTGGACAGGGGACGCGGAGCAATCAGCCCCAGCATTTT. Its translation is CASGGQGTRSNQPQHF.